This T cell receptor beta chain was sequenced in a study of blood T cell repertoires in COVID-19. About the study: Samples taken during acute and convalescent COVID-19 were collected in the United States, Italy and Spain. The cDNA or gDNA used as material had been derived from T cells, B-cell-depleted T cells, or PBMCs.

The authors' processing: Reference gene primer amplification in the assay estimated nucleated cell counts. This table comes from immunoSEQ multiplex PCR, and its TCRdb copy is limited to in-frame clones, with some not included. D and trimming come from the DNA, and the V and J calls and clone size come from that table. Seen here are about 330,000 clones, roughly 88% observed once, and the top ten hold around 4%. There are 12 residues in the CDR3. Trimming took off 4 bases at V and 6 bases at J, with 10 bases between the two ends. The rearrangement joins TRBV12-3 or TRBV12-4 to TRBJ2-7; the D is unclear. Input material: peripheral blood. The origin of this receptor is a woman in her fifties or sixties with active or convalescent COVID-19. As DNA, the CDR3 is TGTGCCAGCAGTTCCGTTTCAGGCGAGCAGTACTTC. As protein: CASSSVSGEQYF.